A single sample gave rise to the 31 T cell receptor beta chains below, sequenced in a study of T cell responses to AZD1222 COVID-19 vaccine. Clones were read by immunoSEQ multiplex PCR, and TCRdb kept only the in-frame ones, dropping some. This table has 190,000 or so clones, approximately 89% appearing once. The sequencing here drew on peripheral blood, taken 28 days after the second AZD1222 dose. All receptors come from an adult who received the AZD1222 COVID-19 vaccine.

This sequence joins TRBV6-6 and TRBJ2-2; D is possibly TRBD1 (6 bases). This CDR3 has 14 amino acids. Trimming took off 5 bases at V and 1 base at J, with 8 bases between the two ends. CDR1 and CDR2 from the germline V gene are MNHNY and SVGAGI (reference sequence). The CDR3 nucleotides read TGTGCCAGCAGTGGACAGCGGAACACCGGGGAGCTGTTTTTT. Protein product: CASSGQRNTGELFF.

The chain combines TRBV7-9 with TRBJ1-3, with no clear D. Germline V lookup: CDR1 SEHNR, CDR2 FQNEAQ (reference sequence). CDR3 length: 14 amino acids. Trimming took 8 bases from V and 4 from J, leaving 15 bases between them. CDR3 residues: CASGVWAAGNTIYF. CDR3 DNA: TGTGCCAGCGGAGTGTGGGCTGCGGGAAACACCATATATTTT.

The CDR3 nucleotides read TGTGCCAGCAGCGTCCCTGGGCGACCATCCATTTATGGCTACACCTTC. Translated, it gives CASSVPGRPSIYGYTF. V and J are TRBV7-9 and TRBJ1-2; D unresolved. The germline V gene encodes CDR1 SEHNR and CDR2 FQNEAQ (reference sequence). The CDR3 runs 16 residues. V dropped 5 bases and J dropped 5 bases, with 21 bases sitting between them.

Of note for this clone: Distinct nucleotide sequences in the sample also encode this CDR3. The rearrangement uses TRBV5-1 and TRBJ2-7, with D maybe TRBD2 (6 bases). The V end lost 0 bases, the J end lost 2 bases, and 12 bases lay between the germline ends. This CDR3 comprises 15 residues. CDR1 is SGHRS, CDR2 YFSETQ, per germline. The CDR3 is CASSLVAGSAYEQYF. CDR3 coding DNA: TGCGCCAGCAGCTTGGTTGCGGGGTCCGCCTACGAGCAGTACTTC.

This sequence joins TRBV5-5 and TRBJ1-5; unclear D gene. From germline, CDR1 is SGHKS and CDR2 YYEKEE (reference sequence). There are 15 residues in the CDR3. V lost 3 bases, J lost 6 bases, and 16 bases lay in between. The CDR3 nucleotides read TGTGCCAGCAGCTCCAGCGTTGGGGTTGGTCAGCCCCAGCATTTT. It codes for CASSSSVGVGQPQHF.

V gene TRBV27 combines with J gene TRBJ1-2, with D perhaps TRBD1 (5 bases). Germline CDR1 reads MNHEY; CDR2 reads SMNVEV (reference sequence). This CDR3 is built from 15 residues. Trimming left V 5 bases short and J 4 bases short, with 17 bases between. CDR3 sequence: CASSPGGAPFYGYTF. Written as DNA, the CDR3 is TGTGCCAGCAGTCCGGGAGGGGCCCCTTTCTATGGCTACACCTTC.

The table lists this clone with a few counts. Additional DNA sequences in this sample encode the identical CDR3. V usage is TRBV6-2 or TRBV6-3 and J usage is TRBJ2-7, with 8 bases that match TRBD2. Trimming removed 0 bases from V and 2 bases from J; junction bases left unmatched: 3. The CDR3 runs to 15 residues. CDR1 is MNHEY, CDR2 SVGEGT, per germline. The CDR3 DNA reads TGTGCCAGCAGTTACTCTAGTAGCGGGGCCTACGAGCAGTACTTC. It yields the protein CASSYSSSGAYEQYF.

The CDR3 nucleotides read TGTGCCTGGAGTGGTCTAGCGGGGGGGAATGAGCAGTTCTTC. Translation: CAWSGLAGGNEQFF. The chain couples TRBV30 to TRBJ2-1, with 12 bases lining up with TRBD2. The CDR3 is 14 residues long. Trimming took 1 base from V and 7 from J; bases not matched to a gene: 2. Germline V lookup: CDR1 GTSNPN, CDR2 SVGIG (reference sequence).

The CDR3 spells CASSSLNQPQHF. CDR3 DNA sequence: TGTGCCAGCAGTTCCCTCAATCAGCCCCAGCATTTT. This chain links TRBV27 with TRBJ1-5; D unresolved. Germline-derived CDR1 and CDR2 are MNHEY and SMNVEV (reference sequence). This CDR3 has 12 amino acids. Trimming took off 4 bases at V and 3 bases at J, with 4 bases between the two ends.

The chain recombines TRBV7-3 with TRBJ2-7; D gene uncertain. Trimming stripped 5 bases from V and 3 bases from J, with 11 bases between. The CDR3 length is 13 residues. Germline CDR1 is SGHTA and CDR2 is FQGTGA. The CDR3 DNA is TGTGCCAGCAGCCTCCGCAAGGGCTACGAGCAGTACTTC. Its translation: CASSLRKGYEQYF.

This clone was seen a handful of times. The chain carries TRBV30 and TRBJ1-1; D call uncertain. Germline V lookup: CDR1 GTSNPN, CDR2 SVGIG (reference sequence). The CDR3 consists of 13 residues. Trimming left V 3 bases short and J 3 bases short, with 11 bases between. The CDR3: CAWRERTYTEAFF. The CDR3 DNA is TGTGCCTGGAGGGAGAGAACCTACACTGAAGCTTTCTTT.

This rearrangement joins TRBV12-5 to TRBJ2-2; D possibly uses TRBD1 or TRBD2 (5 bases each). The CDR3 extends over 14 amino acids. Germline V lookup: CDR1 LGHNT, CDR2 FRNRAP. The V and J ends lost 3 bases and 6 bases respectively, with 11 bases between them. The CDR3, as DNA: TGTGCTAGTGGTTTAGGGGCGGGCGCCGGGGAGCTGTTTTTT. Its translation: CASGLGAGAGELFF.

The rearrangement links TRBV7-8 to TRBJ2-3; D gene unclear. Trimming removed 1 base from V and 1 base from J, with 9 bases in between. The CDR3 runs to 15 residues. CDR1 is SGHVS, CDR2 FQNEAQ, per germline. The CDR3 nucleotides read TGTGCCAGCAGCTTAGAGTTGGGCGGCACAGATACGCAGTATTTT. Amino acid sequence: CASSLELGGTDTQYF.

V is TRBV4-1 and J is TRBJ2-5; TRBD2 might be the D (5 bases). The germline CDR1 and CDR2 sequences are MGHRA and YSYEKL. V gave up 1 base and J gave up 7 bases, with 16 bases separating them. The length of the CDR3 is 15 residues. In DNA, the CDR3 is TGCGCCAGCAGCCAAGCCACCGACTACGGAGGGACCCAGTACTTC. Translated: CASSQATDYGGTQYF.

The gene calls are TRBV11-3 and TRBJ2-1, with D unresolved. The CDR3 extends over 16 amino acids. Looked up from germline, CDR1 is SGHNT and CDR2 is YENEEA. The V and J ends lost 1 base and 2 bases respectively, with 12 bases between them. The CDR3 DNA reads as TGTGCCAGCAGCTTAGTGTGGCAGGCCACCTACAATGAGCAGTTCTTC. This translates into CASSLVWQATYNEQFF.

The V call is TRBV19, the J call TRBJ1-3; D not certain. Germline V lookup: CDR1 LNHDA, CDR2 SQIVND (reference sequence). Trimming left V 7 bases short and J 4 bases short, with 8 bases between. This CDR3 spans 12 amino acids. The CDR3 bases are TGTGCCAGTAAGTCATCAGGAAACACCATATATTTT. This gives the protein CASKSSGNTIYF.

The chain links TRBV24-1 to TRBJ2-2; 11 bases line up with TRBD2. This CDR3 has 15 residues. Unmatched junction bases numbered 0, after V lost 7 bases and J lost 0 bases. CDR1 is KGHDR, CDR2 SFDVKD, per germline. CDR3 nucleotide sequence: TGTGCCACCAGGGGACTAGCGGCGAACACCGGGGAGCTGTTTTTT. It translates to CATRGLAANTGELFF.

For the CDR3, the DNA is TGTGCCAGCAGCCGCGTATGGGTCACAGATACGCAGTATTTT. The encoded protein is CASSRVWVTDTQYF. The V call is TRBV28, the J call TRBJ2-3; no clear D. Trimming stripped 6 bases from V and 2 bases from J, with 12 bases between. Germline CDR1 and CDR2: MDHEN and SYDVKM. The CDR3 is made up of 14 amino acids.

This clone was seen a few times. This chain links TRBV21-1 with TRBJ1-3; the table names TRBD1, a call not compared with the DNA. TRBV21-1 is flagged as a pseudogene. CDR3 length equals 16 residues. CDR3: CASSKLDSTIGNTIYF. Here the CDR3 DNA reads TGTGCCAGCAGCAAACTGGACAGCACCATTGGAAACACCATATATTTT.

The chain has TRBV11-2 and TRBJ2-1; tentatively, D is TRBD1 or TRBD2 (5 bases each). Germline V gene sequence: CDR1 SGHAT, CDR2 FQNNGV. Trimming removed 6 bases at V and 4 bases at J, with 16 bases between. This CDR3 contains 15 residues. CDR3 nucleotide sequence: TGTGCCAGCAGACCCCTGTGGGGGATATACAATGAGCAGTTCTTC. Translated: CASRPLWGIYNEQFF.

The rearrangement joins TRBV28 to TRBJ1-4; D not certain. Germline V gives CDR1 MDHEN, CDR2 SYDVKM. V lost 5 bases and J lost 4, with 2 bases in between. This CDR3 comprises 11 residues. CDR3 region: CASSRNEKLFF. The CDR3 DNA is TGTGCCAGCAGTCGTAATGAAAAACTGTTTTTT.

This chain links TRBV28 with TRBJ1-3, with D hard to call. Trimming removed 6 bases from V and 0 bases from J, with 6 bases in between. Germline loops: CDR1 MDHEN, CDR2 SYDVKM. The CDR3 is 13 amino acids. CDR3 in amino acids: CASRDNSGNTIYF. Here the CDR3 DNA reads TGTGCCAGCAGGGATAACTCTGGAAACACCATATATTTT.

CDR3: CATSGTDSGANVLTF. CDR3 DNA sequence: TGTGCCACCAGTGGGACAGACTCTGGGGCCAACGTCCTGACTTTC. This chain joins TRBV24-1 and TRBJ2-6; possibly TRBD1 for D (6 bases). The CDR3 totals 15 residues. V lost 5 bases and J 0 bases, leaving 7 bases between the germline ends. Germline V gene lookup returns CDR1 KGHDR and CDR2 SFDVKD.

The chain uses TRBV10-2 and TRBJ1-6; D is unresolved. V shed 6 bases and J shed 5 bases, with 8 bases lying between them. The germline V gene encodes CDR1 WSHSY and CDR2 SAAADI. The CDR3 loop spans 13 amino acids. The CDR3 loop reads CASSDTDNSPLHF. The CDR3 bases are TGCGCCAGCAGCGACACTGATAATTCACCCCTCCACTTT.

CDR3 protein: CASSFGQGATDTQYF. The CDR3 DNA sequence: TGCGCCAGCAGCTTCGGACAGGGGGCGACAGATACGCAGTATTTT. This chain uses TRBV5-1 with TRBJ2-3; TRBD1 aligns across 11 bases. CDR3 size: 15 residues. Germline V gives CDR1 SGHRS, CDR2 YFSETQ. V shed 2 bases and J 3 bases; nucleotides not matched to a gene: 2.

The gene calls are TRBV4-3 and TRBJ2-1, with TRBD1 identical over 8 bases. This CDR3 has 14 amino acids. With 5 bases clipped from V and 5 bases from J, the junction kept 5 bases outside the gene matches. Per the germline V gene, CDR1 is LGHNA and CDR2 is YSLEER. The CDR3 bases are TGCGCCAGCAGCACAGGGACAGGAGACAATGAGCAGTTCTTC. Translation gives CASSTGTGDNEQFF.

This clone was found a few times. V is TRBV28 and J is TRBJ1-4; TRBD1 is a possible D gene (6 bases). CDR3 length equals 15 residues. Trimming removed 5 bases from V and 7 bases from J, with 17 bases in between. Germline CDR1 is MDHEN and CDR2 is SYDVKM. The CDR3 sequence: CASSLTGGESEKLFF. The CDR3 coding sequence is TGTGCCAGCAGTCTTACGGGGGGCGAATCTGAAAAACTGTTTTTT.

This sequence joins TRBV28 and TRBJ2-1; the D gene is possibly TRBD1 (6 bases). Trimming took 7 bases from V and 5 from J, leaving 21 bases between them. CDR3 length: 16 residues. The germline V gene has CDR1 MDHEN and CDR2 SYDVKM. DNA for the CDR3: TGTGCCAGCATGGCGGGCAGGGGTCTATTTCACAATGAGCAGTTCTTC. The encoded protein is CASMAGRGLFHNEQFF.

This sequence joins TRBV6-5 and TRBJ1-4, with 11 bases identical to TRBD1. From germline, CDR1 is MNHEY and CDR2 SVGAGI. The CDR3 loop spans 15 amino acids. With V trimmed by 5 bases and J by 4 bases, 3 bases remained unmatched. CDR3 in amino acids: CASSKDRGRNEKLFF. The CDR3 DNA is TGTGCCAGCAGTAAGGACAGGGGGCGTAATGAAAAACTGTTTTTT.

In DNA, the CDR3 is TGCGCCAGCAGCAAGACAGAGGTTCCCTACGAGCAGTACTTC. Encoded protein: CASSKTEVPYEQYF. The chain joins TRBV5-1 to TRBJ2-7, with D possibly being TRBD1 (5 bases). With 4 bases removed from V and 2 bases from J, the gap between germline ends came to 13 bases. The CDR3 consists of 14 residues. CDR1 and CDR2 (germline): SGHRS, YFSETQ.

This chain joins TRBV4-1 and TRBJ2-1; 10 nucleotides align to TRBD2. The germline V gene has CDR1 MGHRA and CDR2 YSYEKL. The V gene end was trimmed by 0 bases and the J gene end by 6 bases; junction bases not matched to a gene: 17. The CDR3 consists of 20 residues. The DNA of the CDR3 is TGCGCCAGCAGCCAAGATTCAGCTAGCGGGGGTACACGAAGGGCCAATGAGCAGTTCTTC. It codes for CASSQDSASGGTRRANEQFF.